These 18 T cell receptor beta chains originate from one sample sequenced in a study of CD8+CD57+ T cells in acquired aplastic anemia. Individuals selected for sequencing had exhibited CD8+CD57+ cell expansion on flow cytometry. Genomic DNA, the template, was used for profiling of the TCR beta VDJ and CDR3. TCRdb redid the calling of the reads with MiXCR, one entry per CDR3 protein. The sample has some 140,000 distinct CDR3 sequences, roughly half seen once. The material sequenced was sorted CD4+, CD8+, or CD8+CD57+ T cells (not recorded which) from PBMCs. Every receptor here comes from a human donor with aplastic anemia.

The V gene is TRBV20-1, the J gene TRBJ2-7; 7 bases fit TRBD2. The germline CDR1 and CDR2 sequences are DFQATT and SNEGSKA (reference sequence). The CDR3 length is 14 residues. V dropped 4 bases and J dropped 0; count of bases not matched to a gene: 6. The CDR3 region has the DNA TGCAGTGCTACCCGGGACTACAACTCCTACGAGCAGTACTTC. This encodes CSATRDYNSYEQYF.

The table lists this clonotype with many counts. This chain connects TRBV2 to TRBJ2-7; D could derive from TRBD1 or TRBD2 (6 bases each). CDR3 length: 13 residues. Trimming shortened V by 7 bases and J by 3 bases, and 13 bases separated the two germline ends. Per the germline V gene, CDR1 is SNHLY and CDR2 is FYNNEI. Written as DNA, the CDR3 is TGTGCCAGCAAAAGGGGGGCGGTCTACGAGCAGTACTTC. Protein product: CASKRGAVYEQYF. Variable domain in full (rest from reference TRBV2 and TRBJ2-7): EPEVTQTPSHQVTQMGQEVILRCVPISNHLYFYWYRQILGQKVEFLVSFYNNEISEKSEIFDDQFSVERPDGSNFTLKIRSTKLEDSAMYFCASKRGAVYEQYFGPGTRLTVT.

The CDR3 coding sequence is TGTGCCACCAGCCACCAGAACAGGGGCCAAGAGACCCAGTACTTC. This sequence encodes CATSHQNRGQETQYF. The rearrangement joins TRBV24-1 to TRBJ2-5, with 7 bases identical to TRBD1. Trimming took 7 bases from V and 1 from J; bases not matched to a gene: 8. From germline, CDR1 is KGHDR and CDR2 SFDVKD. This CDR3 has 15 amino acids.

V usage is TRBV4-1 and J usage is TRBJ2-1; TRBD2 matches at 11 bases. The trim removed 0 bases at V and 4 bases at J, leaving 2 bases unmatched. In germline, CDR1 is MGHRA, CDR2 YSYEKL. The CDR3 length is 16 residues. The CDR3 sequence: CASSQEGLADYNEQFF. The DNA of the CDR3 is TGCGCCAGCAGCCAAGAGGGACTAGCGGATTACAATGAGCAGTTCTTC.

The chain uses TRBV19 and TRBJ2-7, with TRBD2 identical over 9 bases. There are 15 residues in the CDR3. After removal of 6 bases from V and 1 base from J, the junction contained 7 bases not matched to a gene. The germline V gene has CDR1 LNHDA and CDR2 SQIVND (reference sequence). In DNA, the CDR3 is TGTGCCAGTAGCCCGACTAGCGGAAGTTCCTACGAGCAGTACTTC. Protein sequence: CASSPTSGSSYEQYF.

In its sample, this clonotype was seen many times. V and J are TRBV5-6 and TRBJ1-3; D is ambiguous. From germline, CDR1 is SGHDT and CDR2 YYEEEE. V was clipped by 1 base and J by 2 bases, with 4 bases between them. This CDR3 contains 13 residues. The CDR3 reads CASSLTAGNTIYF. The CDR3 DNA follows: TGTGCCAGCAGCTTGACAGCTGGAAACACCATATATTTT.

This clonotype has only a few counts. The V gene is TRBV5-5, the J gene TRBJ2-2; 8 bases are a match to TRBD1. CDR3 length: 16 amino acids. Germline V gives CDR1 SGHKS, CDR2 YYEKEE (reference sequence). J was trimmed by 3 bases and V by 0 bases; bases with no gene match: 4. CDR3 region: CASSLAQGDHTGELFF. The CDR3 nucleotides read TGTGCCAGCAGCTTGGCACAGGGGGATCACACCGGGGAGCTGTTTTTT. The whole variable domain, filled in from reference TRBV5-5 and TRBJ2-2, reads DAGVTQSPTHLIKTRGQQVTLRCSPISGHKSVSWYQQVLGQGPQFIFQYYEKEERGRGNFPDRFSARQFPNYSSELNVNALLLGDSALYLCASSLAQGDHTGELFFGEGSRLTVL.

In regard to this clonotype: Possible read error: a much larger clone is one base away. J is TRBJ2-2 and V is TRBV9, with TRBD1 matching 7 bases. With V trimmed by 7 bases and J by 6 bases, 6 bases remained unmatched. This CDR3 has 13 residues. The V gene's germline CDR1 is SGDLS and CDR2 YYNGEE. This chain's CDR3 is CASGNRGSGELFF. The CDR3 DNA is TGTGCCAGCGGCAACAGGGGCTCCGGGGAGCTGTTTTTT. Filled out from reference TRBV9 and TRBJ2-2, the complete variable domain reads DSGVTQTPKHLITATGQRVTLRCSPRSGDLSVYWYQQSLDQGLQFLIQYYNGEERAKGNILERFSAQQFPDLHSELNLSSLELGDSALYFCASGNRGSGELFFGEGSRLTVL.

This chain joins TRBV15 and TRBJ2-1; a weak D match, TRBD1 (6 bases). The CDR3 contains 17 residues. V was cut by 4 bases and J by 0 bases, with 16 bases left in between. From germline, CDR1 is LNHNV and CDR2 YYDKDF (reference sequence). CDR3 DNA sequence: TGTGCCACCAGCACCATTGAAGGGGGTCTCTCCTACAATGAGCAGTTCTTC. Translation: CATSTIEGGLSYNEQFF. Complete variable domain (other parts from reference TRBV15 and TRBJ2-1): DAMVIQNPRYQVTQFGKPVTLSCSQTLNHNVMYWYQQKSSQAPKLLFHYYDKDFNNEADTPDNFQSRRPNTSFCFLDIRSPGLGDTAMYLCATSTIEGGLSYNEQFFGPGTRLTVL.

The CDR3 reads CASSESGQPALHF. CDR3 DNA sequence: TGTGCCAGCAGTGAATCCGGACAGCCGGCCCTCCACTTT. This chain joins TRBV25-1 and TRBJ1-6, with D perhaps matching TRBD1 (6 bases). This CDR3 region has 13 residues. Trimming removed 1 base at V and 14 bases at J, with 12 bases between. Germline CDR1 and CDR2: MGHDK and SYGVNS.

This chain connects TRBV20-1 to TRBJ2-7; D is undetermined. The CDR3 extends over 14 amino acids. Trimming took 0 bases from V and 2 from J, leaving 11 bases between them. Germline values: CDR1 DFQATT, CDR2 SNEGSKA (reference sequence). CDR3: CSARDRPGPYEQYF. DNA for the CDR3: TGCAGTGCTAGAGATAGGCCGGGTCCCTACGAGCAGTACTTC.

Ten or more counts support this clonotype. The J gene is TRBJ2-7, the V gene TRBV5-6, with 7 bases matching TRBD1. The ends lost 4 bases at V and 6 bases at J; junction bases unmatched: 7. This CDR3 contains 13 residues. Germline loops: CDR1 SGHDT, CDR2 YYEEEE. The CDR3 DNA reads TGTGCCAGCAGCGAAGACAGGGTAGGCGAGCAGTACTTC. This codes for CASSEDRVGEQYF. The full variable domain, its missing parts supplied by reference TRBV5-6 and TRBJ2-7, is DAGVTQSPTHLIKTRGQQVTLRCSPKSGHDTVSWYQQALGQGPQFIFQYYEEEERQRGNFPDRFSGHQFPNYSSELNVNALLLGDSALYLCASSEDRVGEQYFGPGTRLTVT.

The genes are TRBV19 and TRBJ2-3; D is ambiguous. V was trimmed by 6 bases and J by 11 bases, leaving 15 bases between them. The CDR3 runs to 12 residues. Germline CDR1 reads LNHDA; CDR2 reads SQIVND (reference sequence). Here the CDR3 reads CASSTLRSEQYF. As DNA, the CDR3 is TGTGCCAGTAGCACTCTTCGATCTGAGCAGTATTTT.

This rearrangement joins TRBV9 to TRBJ2-5, with 8 bases aligning to TRBD2. The germline V gene encodes CDR1 SGDLS and CDR2 YYNGEE. V lost 4 bases, J lost 5 bases, and 10 bases stayed unmatched. The CDR3 length is 15 residues. This CDR3 reads CASSSPSGRGETQYF. CDR3 nucleotides: TGTGCCAGCAGCTCCCCAAGCGGGAGAGGGGAGACCCAGTACTTC.

This clonotype has more than one count but fewer than ten. J is TRBJ1-1 and V is TRBV6-1; TRBD1 is a possible D gene (5 bases). V was trimmed by 2 bases and J by 3 bases, leaving 13 bases between them. The CDR3 contains 15 residues. Germline CDR1 and CDR2: MNHNS and SASEGT. The chain's CDR3 is CASSEWGSLDTEAFF. DNA for the CDR3: TGTGCCAGCAGTGAATGGGGCAGTTTGGACACTGAAGCTTTCTTT.

This clonotype was seen repeatedly, ten times or more. This chain joins TRBV5-4 and TRBJ2-7, with 13 bases fitting TRBD2. Germline-derived CDR1 and CDR2 are SGHNT and YYREEE (reference sequence). J was trimmed by 6 bases and V by 2 bases; bases with no gene match: 5. The CDR3 is 15 residues long. The DNA of the CDR3 is TGTGCCAGCAGCTTCGGGACTAGCGGGGTTGGCGAGCAGTACTTC. As protein: CASSFGTSGVGEQYF.

This clonotype was found many times. This chain connects TRBV7-9 to TRBJ1-4; 7 positions agree with TRBD1. Germline CDR1 is SEHNR and CDR2 is FQNEAQ (reference sequence). The CDR3 has 15 residues. The ends lost 6 bases at V and 5 bases at J; junction bases unmatched: 9. The CDR3 protein is CASRGQSSGNEKLFF. CDR3 bases: TGTGCCAGCAGGGGACAGTCCTCAGGGAATGAAAAACTGTTTTTT.

Many counts were recorded for this clonotype. The chain links TRBV2 to TRBJ2-7; no clear D gene. In germline, CDR1 is SNHLY, CDR2 FYNNEI. Trimming took 7 bases from V and 0 from J, leaving 16 bases between them. CDR3 length equals 15 residues. CDR3 sequence (DNA): TGTGCCAGCACAGCATTGGAAACCAGCTCCTACGAGCAGTACTTC. It yields the protein CASTALETSSYEQYF.